Below are 2 T cell receptor beta chains sequenced from a single sample in a study of shared T cell receptors in the human thymus. The protocol was immunoSEQ multiplex PCR, while the TCRdb copy is restricted to in-frame clones and leaves out a portion. The sample consists of hundreds of thousands of clones, over 90% of them appearing once. The sequencing sample was made of thymocytes. The receptor source for this set is a human donor.

The chain couples TRBV2 to TRBJ1-2; D not resolved. Germline-derived CDR1 and CDR2 are SNHLY and FYNNEI. Trimming cost V 8 bases and J 5 bases, with 3 bases left between them. This CDR3 comprises 9 residues. The CDR3 here is CASRYGYTF. CDR3 in DNA: TGTGCCAGCCGATATGGCTACACCTTC.

The CDR3 bases are TGTGCCAGCAGCCAGTTCAGGGTGAAGACCTACGAGCAGTACTTC. It translates to CASSQFRVKTYEQYF. This chain joins TRBV14 and TRBJ2-7; tentative D call: TRBD1 (5 bases). Per germline, CDR1 SGHDN and CDR2 FVKESK. V lost 3 bases, J lost 2 bases, and 14 bases lay in between. This CDR3 contains 15 residues. The full variable domain, with the rest looked up from reference TRBV14 and TRBJ2-7, is EAGVTQFPSHSVIEKGQTVTLRCDPISGHDNLYWYRRVMGKEIKFLLHFVKESKQDESGMPNNRFLAERTGGTYSTLKVQPAELEDSGVYFCASSQFRVKTYEQYFGPGTRLTVT.